Listed below are T cell receptor beta chains from one sample, sequenced in a study of T cell repertoires in cytomegalovirus infection. In TCRdb, the reads were re-called with MiXCR into one record per CDR3 protein. This sample has around 120,000 distinct CDR3 sequences, with 24% found just once. These TCRs' antigens remain unknown. What was sequenced was PBMCs, sequenced either directly or after in vitro stimulation (not recorded which). These receptors were collected from a human donor in good health (CMV status not recorded). Some clones in this sample may be carry-over from other donors' samples. CDR3s include the opening cysteine and the closing phenylalanine or tryptophan. D genes are given only for firm matches. A row's size may be missing; if present it is once, few, many or a size class.

CDR3nt: TGTGCCAGCAGCCTGGGCAGGGGGAGCAATCAGCCCCAGCATTTT; CDR3aa: CASSLGRGSNQPQHF; v_gene: TRBV7-2; j_gene: TRBJ1-5; d_gene: TRBD1; abundance: few
CDR3nt: TGTGCCTGGACCCGGACTAGCGGGAGCTACGAGCAGTACTTC; CDR3aa: CAWTRTSGSYEQYF; v_gene: TRBV30; j_gene: TRBJ2-7; d_gene: TRBD2; abundance: few
CDR3nt: TGTGCCAGCAGCCCCGGTCCACCCCGGGAGCACAATGAGCAGTTCTTC; CDR3aa: CASSPGPPREHNEQFF; v_gene: TRBV11-2; j_gene: TRBJ2-1; d_gene: NA; abundance: NA
CDR3nt: TGTGCCAGCAGCTTAGCGCCCGTGACTAGCCGACGGGTCGGGGAGCTGTTTTTT; CDR3aa: CASSLAPVTSRRVGELFF; v_gene: TRBV7-9; j_gene: TRBJ2-2; d_gene: TRBD2; abundance: many
CDR3nt: TGTGCCAGCAGCTCGCCCGGGACTGGCATCTACGAGCAGTACTTC; CDR3aa: CASSSPGTGIYEQYF; v_gene: TRBV7-6; j_gene: TRBJ2-7; d_gene: NA; abundance: many
CDR3nt: TGTGCCACCAGTGACAGGGGAGGTGATCAGCCCCAGCATTTT; CDR3aa: CATSDRGGDQPQHF; v_gene: TRBV24-1; j_gene: TRBJ1-5; d_gene: NA; abundance: few
CDR3nt: TGTGCCTGGAGTACCTATCTAGGGTCGTACAATGAGCAGTTCTTC; CDR3aa: CAWSTYLGSYNEQFF; v_gene: TRBV30; j_gene: TRBJ2-1; d_gene: NA; abundance: NA
CDR3nt: TGTGCCAGCAGCTTAAGAATTGCGGACGGCTACACCTTC; CDR3aa: CASSLRIADGYTF; v_gene: TRBV11-2; j_gene: TRBJ1-2; d_gene: NA; abundance: NA
CDR3nt: TGTGCCAGCAGTTGGGGGTCTAGCGCATCCTACAATGAGCAGTTCTTC; CDR3aa: CASSWGSSASYNEQFF; v_gene: TRBV6-6; j_gene: TRBJ2-1; d_gene: NA; abundance: NA
CDR3nt: TGCGCCAGCAGTGAAGTCCCGTGGGGGACCCAGTACTTC; CDR3aa: CASSEVPWGTQYF; v_gene: TRBV10-1; j_gene: TRBJ2-5; d_gene: NA; abundance: NA
CDR3nt: TGTGCCAGCAGCCAGGGACTGACAAACGATCAGCCCCAGCATTTT; CDR3aa: CASSQGLTNDQPQHF; v_gene: TRBV12-3/TRBV12-4; j_gene: TRBJ1-5; d_gene: NA; abundance: once
CDR3nt: TGTGCCAGCAGCGTAGGGATGACAGATACGCAGTATTTT; CDR3aa: CASSVGMTDTQYF; v_gene: TRBV7-3; j_gene: TRBJ2-3; d_gene: NA; abundance: many
CDR3nt: TGTGCCAGCAGCTCGACAGCGATGAACACTGAAGCTTTCTTT; CDR3aa: CASSSTAMNTEAFF; v_gene: TRBV7-9; j_gene: TRBJ1-1; d_gene: NA; abundance: many
CDR3nt: TGCGCCAGCAGCCCGGCGAGGACGGAGGATGTCTACACCTTC; CDR3aa: CASSPARTEDVYTF; v_gene: TRBV5-1; j_gene: TRBJ1-2; d_gene: NA; abundance: few
CDR3nt: TGTGCCAGCAGCTTAGAGAACACCGGGACAGATACGCAGTATTTT; CDR3aa: CASSLENTGTDTQYF; v_gene: TRBV11-2; j_gene: TRBJ2-3; d_gene: NA; abundance: NA
CDR3nt: TGTGCCAGCAGTGATGGGAGTTCGAGTGAAAAACTGTTTTTT; CDR3aa: CASSDGSSSEKLFF; v_gene: TRBV2; j_gene: TRBJ1-4; d_gene: NA; abundance: NA
CDR3nt: TGTGCCAGCAGTACGTTAGGGGGGAACACTGAAGCTTTCTTT; CDR3aa: CASSTLGGNTEAFF; v_gene: TRBV27; j_gene: TRBJ1-1; d_gene: NA; abundance: few
CDR3nt: TGTGCCAGCAGTTCCGGACAGGGGGCAAACACTGAAGCTTTCTTT; CDR3aa: CASSSGQGANTEAFF; v_gene: TRBV12-3/TRBV12-4; j_gene: TRBJ1-1; d_gene: TRBD1; abundance: NA
CDR3nt: TGCGCCAGCAGCCCGACCAGAGATTCACCCCTCCACTTT; CDR3aa: CASSPTRDSPLHF; v_gene: TRBV5-1; j_gene: TRBJ1-6; d_gene: NA; abundance: few
CDR3nt: TGTGCCAGCAGTCGTACAGGGACTGAGCAGTTCTTC; CDR3aa: CASSRTGTEQFF; v_gene: TRBV12-3/TRBV12-4; j_gene: TRBJ2-1; d_gene: NA; abundance: few
CDR3nt: TGTGCCAGCAGCGCTGACCTGAACACAGATACGCAGTATTTT; CDR3aa: CASSADLNTDTQYF; v_gene: TRBV7-9; j_gene: TRBJ2-3; d_gene: NA; abundance: few
CDR3nt: TGTGCCAGTAGTAAGGGACTAGCGGGTTCCAATGAGCAGTTCTTC; CDR3aa: CASSKGLAGSNEQFF; v_gene: TRBV19; j_gene: TRBJ2-1; d_gene: TRBD2; abundance: NA
CDR3nt: TGTGCCAGCAGCTTTGTGAGTGAGACCCAGTACTTC; CDR3aa: CASSFVSETQYF; v_gene: TRBV7-2; j_gene: TRBJ2-5; d_gene: NA; abundance: few
CDR3nt: TGTGCCAGCAGCCCGAACTCGGGACGGCTCTCTGGAAACACCATATATTTT; CDR3aa: CASSPNSGRLSGNTIYF; v_gene: TRBV7-9; j_gene: TRBJ1-3; d_gene: NA; abundance: NA
CDR3nt: TGTGCCAGCAGCCCAATAAGGGGGGAGGTCCAAGAGACCCAGTACTTC; CDR3aa: CASSPIRGEVQETQYF; v_gene: TRBV7-6; j_gene: TRBJ2-5; d_gene: NA; abundance: many
CDR3nt: TGTGCCAGCAGTTTAGTTCTACAGGGGGATCAGCCCCAGCATTTT; CDR3aa: CASSLVLQGDQPQHF; v_gene: TRBV12-3/TRBV12-4; j_gene: TRBJ1-5; d_gene: TRBD1; abundance: many
CDR3nt: TGTGCCAGCAGCTTGAAGGGACCGACTTTTTCACTTGGAAACACCATATATTTT; CDR3aa: CASSLKGPTFSLGNTIYF; v_gene: TRBV7-8; j_gene: TRBJ1-3; d_gene: NA; abundance: many
CDR3nt: TGTGCCAGCAGACTCCCACTAGCGGGAGCTGAGGATGAGCAGTTCTTC; CDR3aa: CASRLPLAGAEDEQFF; v_gene: TRBV7-9; j_gene: TRBJ2-1; d_gene: TRBD2; abundance: NA
CDR3nt: TGCGCCAGCAGCCGAAGTAATGAAAAACTGTTTTTT; CDR3aa: CASSRSNEKLFF; v_gene: TRBV10-2; j_gene: TRBJ1-4; d_gene: NA; abundance: many
CDR3nt: TGTGCCAGTAGTTCGAGACTAGCGGGGCCCACAGATACGCAGTATTTT; CDR3aa: CASSSRLAGPTDTQYF; v_gene: TRBV19; j_gene: TRBJ2-3; d_gene: TRBD2; abundance: few
CDR3nt: TGTGCCAGCAGCTTACAGGGACCACCGGGGACTGAAGCTTTCTTT; CDR3aa: CASSLQGPPGTEAFF; v_gene: TRBV7-2; j_gene: TRBJ1-1; d_gene: NA; abundance: many
CDR3nt: TGTGCCAGCAGTTTAGACAGGGTTCAGCCCCAGCATTTT; CDR3aa: CASSLDRVQPQHF; v_gene: TRBV12-3/TRBV12-4; j_gene: TRBJ1-5; d_gene: NA; abundance: many
CDR3nt: TGCGCCAGCAGCCAACCGACAGGGAGTAGCCAGCCCCAGCATTTT; CDR3aa: CASSQPTGSSQPQHF; v_gene: TRBV4-1; j_gene: TRBJ1-5; d_gene: TRBD1; abundance: few
CDR3nt: TGCGCCAGCAGTGGGCCGACTAGCGGAAGGTCCTACAATGAGCAGTTCTTC; CDR3aa: CASSGPTSGRSYNEQFF; v_gene: TRBV10-2; j_gene: TRBJ2-1; d_gene: TRBD2; abundance: medium-sized
CDR3nt: TGTGCCACCAGTGATTCGTGGGAATCGGACGAGCAGTACTTC; CDR3aa: CATSDSWESDEQYF; v_gene: TRBV24-1; j_gene: TRBJ2-7; d_gene: NA; abundance: NA
CDR3nt: TGTGCCAGTGGACTAGCGGGAAGCACAGATACGCAGTATTTT; CDR3aa: CASGLAGSTDTQYF; v_gene: TRBV6-2/TRBV6-3; j_gene: TRBJ2-3; d_gene: TRBD2; abundance: NA
CDR3nt: TGTGCCAGCAGCTCGACTCCCGATACGCAGTATTTT; CDR3aa: CASSSTPDTQYF; v_gene: TRBV7-9; j_gene: TRBJ2-3; d_gene: NA; abundance: few
CDR3nt: TGTGCCAGCAAAACGGGACTAGCGCCTTACAATGAGCAGTTCTTC; CDR3aa: CASKTGLAPYNEQFF; v_gene: TRBV6-2/TRBV6-3; j_gene: TRBJ2-1; d_gene: TRBD2; abundance: NA
CDR3nt: TGTGCCAGCAGTCCGTACCCCCGTAGCGGCACTGAAGCTTTCTTT; CDR3aa: CASSPYPRSGTEAFF; v_gene: TRBV6-1; j_gene: TRBJ1-1; d_gene: NA; abundance: NA
CDR3nt: TGTGCCTGGAAGCGGACAGGAACGTCTGCAAGCACCGGGGAGCTGTTTTTT; CDR3aa: CAWKRTGTSASTGELFF; v_gene: TRBV30; j_gene: TRBJ2-2; d_gene: TRBD1; abundance: NA
CDR3nt: TGTGCCAGCAGCTTGTTAGGATATGGGACGGGGCAGCAAGAGACCCAGTACTTC; CDR3aa: CASSLLGYGTGQQETQYF; v_gene: TRBV7-2; j_gene: TRBJ2-5; d_gene: NA; abundance: few
CDR3nt: TGTGCCAGCAGTCTAGATGGCCTGTGGGGTACGGGTGGCGATACGCAGTATTTT; CDR3aa: CASSLDGLWGTGGDTQYF; v_gene: TRBV2; j_gene: TRBJ2-3; d_gene: NA; abundance: NA
CDR3nt: TGTGCCAGCAGTGGACAGGGGGCCTTGCAGCCCCAGCATTTT; CDR3aa: CASSGQGALQPQHF; v_gene: TRBV2; j_gene: TRBJ1-5; d_gene: TRBD1; abundance: NA
CDR3nt: TGTGCCAGCAGTTTGGTTTCAGGGGTGGGGTATGGCTACACCTTC; CDR3aa: CASSLVSGVGYGYTF; v_gene: TRBV28; j_gene: TRBJ1-2; d_gene: NA; abundance: NA
CDR3nt: TGCGCCAGCAGCCAAGATCCCAACTCTGGGGCCAACGTCCTGACTTTC; CDR3aa: CASSQDPNSGANVLTF; v_gene: TRBV4-3; j_gene: TRBJ2-6; d_gene: NA; abundance: NA
CDR3nt: TGTGCCAGCAGTTACGGGCAGTATAGCAATCAGCCCCAGCATTTT; CDR3aa: CASSYGQYSNQPQHF; v_gene: TRBV6-2/TRBV6-3; j_gene: TRBJ1-5; d_gene: NA; abundance: NA
CDR3nt: TGCGCCAGCAGCCAAAGGGCGAGGGGTAGCTCCTACAATGAGCAGTTCTTC; CDR3aa: CASSQRARGSSYNEQFF; v_gene: TRBV4-3; j_gene: TRBJ2-1; d_gene: NA; abundance: NA
CDR3nt: TGTGCCAGCAGTTATGGCAGGGCAAACACTGAAGCTTTCTTT; CDR3aa: CASSYGRANTEAFF; v_gene: TRBV6-8; j_gene: TRBJ1-1; d_gene: NA; abundance: NA
CDR3nt: TGTGCCAGCAGCCGAAACTGGGAAAAAGAGACCCAGTACTTC; CDR3aa: CASSRNWEKETQYF; v_gene: TRBV7-2; j_gene: TRBJ2-5; d_gene: NA; abundance: NA
CDR3nt: TGTGCCAGCAGCGAGGGACAGGGAAAAACTGAAGCTTTCTTT; CDR3aa: CASSEGQGKTEAFF; v_gene: TRBV14; j_gene: TRBJ1-1; d_gene: TRBD1; abundance: NA
CDR3nt: TGTGCCAGCAGCCCACCCAGCAGCCGGGGGAGGAATGAGCAGTTCTTC; CDR3aa: CASSPPSSRGRNEQFF; v_gene: TRBV7-9; j_gene: TRBJ2-1; d_gene: NA; abundance: NA
CDR3nt: TGTGCCACCAGTGACGGAAGGGGCCTGTCTGGGGCCAACGTCCTGACTTTC; CDR3aa: CATSDGRGLSGANVLTF; v_gene: TRBV24-1; j_gene: TRBJ2-6; d_gene: NA; abundance: NA
CDR3nt: TGTGCCAGCAGTTACTCGATTTGGTTCCCGAACACTGAAGCTTTCTTT; CDR3aa: CASSYSIWFPNTEAFF; v_gene: TRBV6-5; j_gene: TRBJ1-1; d_gene: NA; abundance: NA
CDR3nt: TGTGCCAGCAGCCCCCCGTCCTATGGCTACACCTTC; CDR3aa: CASSPPSYGYTF; v_gene: TRBV7-2; j_gene: TRBJ1-2; d_gene: NA; abundance: NA
CDR3nt: TGTGCCAGCAGCCAAGTACCCATTGGGACAATGAACACTGAAGCTTTCTTT; CDR3aa: CASSQVPIGTMNTEAFF; v_gene: TRBV3-1; j_gene: TRBJ1-1; d_gene: NA; abundance: NA
CDR3nt: TGTGCCAGCAGCTTAAGCCGCGGGAGGGCTGGGGCCAACGTCCTGACTTTC; CDR3aa: CASSLSRGRAGANVLTF; v_gene: TRBV7-6; j_gene: TRBJ2-6; d_gene: TRBD2; abundance: few
CDR3nt: TGTGCCAGCAGTTCCAAGGGCCCAGATACGCAGTATTTT; CDR3aa: CASSSKGPDTQYF; v_gene: TRBV13; j_gene: TRBJ2-3; d_gene: NA; abundance: NA
CDR3nt: TGTGCCAGCAGTGCGGGACTAGCGGGGTACAATGAGCAGTTCTTC; CDR3aa: CASSAGLAGYNEQFF; v_gene: TRBV6-6; j_gene: TRBJ2-1; d_gene: TRBD2; abundance: NA
CDR3nt: TGTGCCAGCAGTTTCTCCGGGTGGGAGCAGTACTTC; CDR3aa: CASSFSGWEQYF; v_gene: TRBV28; j_gene: TRBJ2-7; d_gene: NA; abundance: few
CDR3nt: TGTGCCAGCTCATACTCTGGAAACACCATATATTTT; CDR3aa: CASSYSGNTIYF; v_gene: TRBV7-2; j_gene: TRBJ1-3; d_gene: NA; abundance: many